This TCR beta chain was recovered during a study of molecular identifiers for immune sequencing clone quantification. TCRdb processed the PCR reads anew with MiXCR; each CDR3 protein has one entry. This sample has 37,000 or so distinct CDR3 sequences, with 24% found just once. V lost 6 bases to trimming and J lost 1 base, with 17 bases between them. CDR3 length: 17 residues. In germline, CDR1 is SGHDT, CDR2 YYEEEE. Preparation of naive CD8 libraries involved roughly 18,000 to 1,100,000 sorted cells and 10%, 30% or 50% RNA. A CD8+CD4-CCR7+CD45RA+ gate was used to sort naive CD8 T cells. This clonotype was seen at least ten times. Its antigen remains unknown. Study outcomes and limitations: Clones above 20 RNA copies held over 98% of effector molecules, under 1% in naive cells. Among about a million naive cells, spiked Jurkat TCR RNA from a single cell was reportedly detectable.

The chain employs TRBV5-6 and TRBJ2-6, with D possibly called TRBD1 or TRBD2 (5 bases each). Sequenced material: naive CD8+ T cells from blood, with Jurkat cell RNA spiked in. Subset in this sample: FACS-sorted CD8+CD4-CCR7+CD45RA+ naive T cells. This clonotype was sampled from a human donor in good health. Some libraries in this study had Jurkat cell RNA spiked in. The CDR3 spells CASTNTGRESGANVLTF. The CDR3 DNA reads as TGTGCCAGCACCAACACGGGGCGAGAATCTGGGGCCAACGTCCTGACTTTC.